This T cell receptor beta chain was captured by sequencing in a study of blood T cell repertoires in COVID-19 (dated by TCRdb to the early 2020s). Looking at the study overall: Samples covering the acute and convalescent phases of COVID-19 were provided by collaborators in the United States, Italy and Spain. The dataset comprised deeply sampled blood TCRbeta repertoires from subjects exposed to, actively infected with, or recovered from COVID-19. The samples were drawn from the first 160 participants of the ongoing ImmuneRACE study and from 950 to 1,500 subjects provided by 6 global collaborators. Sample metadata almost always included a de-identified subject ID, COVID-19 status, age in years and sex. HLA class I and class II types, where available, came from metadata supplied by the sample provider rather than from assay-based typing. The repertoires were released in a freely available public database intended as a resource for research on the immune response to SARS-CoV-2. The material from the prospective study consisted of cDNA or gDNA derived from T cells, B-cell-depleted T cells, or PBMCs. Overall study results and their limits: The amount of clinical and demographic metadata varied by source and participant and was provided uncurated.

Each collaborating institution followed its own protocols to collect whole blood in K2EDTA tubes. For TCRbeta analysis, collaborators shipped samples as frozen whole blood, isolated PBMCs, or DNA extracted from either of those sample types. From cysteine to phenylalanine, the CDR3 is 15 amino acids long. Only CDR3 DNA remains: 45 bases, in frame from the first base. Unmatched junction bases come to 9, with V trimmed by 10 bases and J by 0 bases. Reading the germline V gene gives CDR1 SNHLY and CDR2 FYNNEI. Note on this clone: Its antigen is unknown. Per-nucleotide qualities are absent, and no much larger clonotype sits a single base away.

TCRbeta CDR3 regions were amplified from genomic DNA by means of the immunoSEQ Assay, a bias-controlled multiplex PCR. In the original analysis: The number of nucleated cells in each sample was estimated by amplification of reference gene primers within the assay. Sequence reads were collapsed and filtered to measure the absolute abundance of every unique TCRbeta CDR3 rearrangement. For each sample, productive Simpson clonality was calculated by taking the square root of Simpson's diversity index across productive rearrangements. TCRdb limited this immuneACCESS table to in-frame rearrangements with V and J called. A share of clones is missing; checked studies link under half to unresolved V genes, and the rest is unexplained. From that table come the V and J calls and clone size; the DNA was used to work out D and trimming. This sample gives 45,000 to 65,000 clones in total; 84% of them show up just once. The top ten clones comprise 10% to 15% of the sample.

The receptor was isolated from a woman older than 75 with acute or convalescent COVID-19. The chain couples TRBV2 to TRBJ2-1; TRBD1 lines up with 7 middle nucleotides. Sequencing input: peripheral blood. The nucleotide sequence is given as TGTGCCACCAAAAGGGGGCAAAGCTCCTACAATGAGCAGTTCTTC. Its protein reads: CATKRGQSSYNEQFF.